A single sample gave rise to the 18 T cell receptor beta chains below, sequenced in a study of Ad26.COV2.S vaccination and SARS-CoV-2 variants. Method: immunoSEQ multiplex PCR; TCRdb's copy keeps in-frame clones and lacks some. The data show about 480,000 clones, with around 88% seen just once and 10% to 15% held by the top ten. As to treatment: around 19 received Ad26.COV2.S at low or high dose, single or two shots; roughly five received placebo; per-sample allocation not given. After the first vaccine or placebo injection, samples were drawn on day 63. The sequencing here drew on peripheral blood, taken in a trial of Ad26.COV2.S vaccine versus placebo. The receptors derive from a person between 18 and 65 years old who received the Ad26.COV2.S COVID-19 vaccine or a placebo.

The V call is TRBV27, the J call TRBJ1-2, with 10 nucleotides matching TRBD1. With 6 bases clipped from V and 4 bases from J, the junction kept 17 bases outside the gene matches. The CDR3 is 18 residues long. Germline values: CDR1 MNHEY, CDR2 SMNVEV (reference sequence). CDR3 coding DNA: TGTGCCAGCAGCCCTTACCCGGGACAGGGGTTGGGGAGCTATGGCTACACCTTC. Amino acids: CASSPYPGQGLGSYGYTF.

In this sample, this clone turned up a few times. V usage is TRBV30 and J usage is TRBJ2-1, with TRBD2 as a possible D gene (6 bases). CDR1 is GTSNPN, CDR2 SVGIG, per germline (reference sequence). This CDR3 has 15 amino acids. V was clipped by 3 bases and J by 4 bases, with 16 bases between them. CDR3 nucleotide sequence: TGTGCCTGGAGCCCCTTAGGACTACCTTACAATGAGCAGTTCTTC. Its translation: CAWSPLGLPYNEQFF.

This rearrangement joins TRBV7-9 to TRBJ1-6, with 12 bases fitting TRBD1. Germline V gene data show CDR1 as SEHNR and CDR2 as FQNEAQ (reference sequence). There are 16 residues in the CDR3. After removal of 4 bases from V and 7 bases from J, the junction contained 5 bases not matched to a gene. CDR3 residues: CASSWDRGPGNSPLHF. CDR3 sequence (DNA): TGTGCCAGCAGCTGGGACAGGGGGCCGGGGAATTCACCCCTCCACTTT. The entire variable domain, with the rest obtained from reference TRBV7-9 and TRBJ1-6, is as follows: DTGVSQNPRHKITKRGQNVTFRCDPISEHNRLYWYRQTLGQGPEFLTYFQNEAQLEKSRLLSDRFSAERPKGSFSTLEIQRTEQGDSAMYLCASSWDRGPGNSPLHFGNGTRLTVT.

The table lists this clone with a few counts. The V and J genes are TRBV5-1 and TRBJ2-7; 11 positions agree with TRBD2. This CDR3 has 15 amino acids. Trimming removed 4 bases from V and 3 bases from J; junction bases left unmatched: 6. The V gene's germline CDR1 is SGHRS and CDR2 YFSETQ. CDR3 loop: CASSPELAGGYEQYF. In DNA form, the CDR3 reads TGCGCCAGCAGCCCCGAGCTAGCGGGAGGCTACGAGCAGTACTTC.

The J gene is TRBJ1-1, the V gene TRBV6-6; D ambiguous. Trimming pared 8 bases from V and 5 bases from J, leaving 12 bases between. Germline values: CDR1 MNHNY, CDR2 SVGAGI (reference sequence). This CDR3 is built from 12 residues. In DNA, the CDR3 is TGTGCCAGCGACACGGGAGGGACTGAAGCTTTCTTT. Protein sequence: CASDTGGTEAFF.

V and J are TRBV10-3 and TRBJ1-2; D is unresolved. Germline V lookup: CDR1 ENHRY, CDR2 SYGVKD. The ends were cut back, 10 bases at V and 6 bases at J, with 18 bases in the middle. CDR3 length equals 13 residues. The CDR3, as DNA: TGTGCCACTTATCGGACCGGAGGCGATGGCTACACCTTC. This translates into CATYRTGGDGYTF.

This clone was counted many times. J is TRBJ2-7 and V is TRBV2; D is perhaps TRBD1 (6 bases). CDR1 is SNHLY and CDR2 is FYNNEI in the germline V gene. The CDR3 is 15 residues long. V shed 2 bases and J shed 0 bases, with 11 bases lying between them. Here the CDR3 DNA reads TGTGCCAGCAGTGAACAGGGGCCCAGCTCCTACGAGCAGTACTTC. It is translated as CASSEQGPSSYEQYF.

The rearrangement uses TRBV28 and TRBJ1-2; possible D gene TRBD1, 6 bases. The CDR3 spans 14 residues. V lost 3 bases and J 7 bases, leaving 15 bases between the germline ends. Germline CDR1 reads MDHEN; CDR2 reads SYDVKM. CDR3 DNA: TGTGCCAGCAGTTTTTTACAGGGAGGTGGTGGCTACACCTTC. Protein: CASSFLQGGGGYTF.

CDR3 residues: CASTRGDRGYGYTF. The CDR3, as DNA: TGTGCCAGCACCCGCGGGGACAGGGGATATGGCTACACCTTC. The J gene is TRBJ1-2, the V gene TRBV28; 10 bases are a match to TRBD1. The CDR3 contains 14 residues. V was clipped by 7 bases and J by 5 bases; unmatched bases: 7. Germline assignment: CDR1 MDHEN and CDR2 SYDVKM.

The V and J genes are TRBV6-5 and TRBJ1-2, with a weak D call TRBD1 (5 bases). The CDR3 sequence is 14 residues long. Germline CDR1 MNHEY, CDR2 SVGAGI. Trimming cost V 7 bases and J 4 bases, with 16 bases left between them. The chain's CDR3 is CASTKTGRAYGYTF. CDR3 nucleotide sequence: TGTGCCAGCACCAAGACGGGCAGGGCCTATGGCTACACCTTC.

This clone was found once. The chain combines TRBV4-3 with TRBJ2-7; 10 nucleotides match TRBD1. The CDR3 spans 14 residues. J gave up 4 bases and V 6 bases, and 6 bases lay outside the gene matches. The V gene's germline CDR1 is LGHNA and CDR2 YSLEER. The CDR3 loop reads CASSPGTGEYEQYF. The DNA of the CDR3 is TGCGCCAGCAGTCCCGGGACAGGGGAATACGAGCAGTACTTC.

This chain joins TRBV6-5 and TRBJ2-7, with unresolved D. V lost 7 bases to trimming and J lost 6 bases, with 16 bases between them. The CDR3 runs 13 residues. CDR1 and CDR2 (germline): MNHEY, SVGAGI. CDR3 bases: TGTGCCAGCACCAAGGCGTCAAGTGGCGAGCAGTACTTC. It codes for CASTKASSGEQYF.

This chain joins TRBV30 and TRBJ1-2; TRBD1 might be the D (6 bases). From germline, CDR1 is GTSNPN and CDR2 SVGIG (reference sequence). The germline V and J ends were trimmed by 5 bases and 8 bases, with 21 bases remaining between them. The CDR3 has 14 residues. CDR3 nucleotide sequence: TGTGCCTGGCCGAAGGATGGGGGCGTTGGAGGCTACACCTTC. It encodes CAWPKDGGVGGYTF.

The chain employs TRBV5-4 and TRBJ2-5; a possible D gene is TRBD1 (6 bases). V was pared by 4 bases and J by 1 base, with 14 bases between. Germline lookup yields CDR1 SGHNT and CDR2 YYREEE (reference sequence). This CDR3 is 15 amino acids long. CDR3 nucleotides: TGTGCCAGCAGCCTACCGACAGGAGGCCAAGAGACCCAGTACTTC. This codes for CASSLPTGGQETQYF.

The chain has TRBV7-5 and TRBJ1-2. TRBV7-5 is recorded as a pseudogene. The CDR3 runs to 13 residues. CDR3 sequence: CARRRGVLYGYTF. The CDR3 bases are TGTGCCAGAAGACGAGGGGTCCTCTATGGCTACACCTTC.

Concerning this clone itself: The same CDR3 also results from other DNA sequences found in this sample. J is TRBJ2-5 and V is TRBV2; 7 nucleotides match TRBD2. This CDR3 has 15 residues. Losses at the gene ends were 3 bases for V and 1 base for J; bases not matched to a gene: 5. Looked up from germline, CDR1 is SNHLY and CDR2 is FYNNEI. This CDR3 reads CASSDRGVSQETQYF. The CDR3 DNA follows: TGTGCCAGCAGTGACCGGGGGGTCTCCCAAGAGACCCAGTACTTC. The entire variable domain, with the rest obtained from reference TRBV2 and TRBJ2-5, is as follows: EPEVTQTPSHQVTQMGQEVILRCVPISNHLYFYWYRQILGQKVEFLVSFYNNEISEKSEIFDDQFSVERPDGSNFTLKIRSTKLEDSAMYFCASSDRGVSQETQYFGPGTRLLVL.

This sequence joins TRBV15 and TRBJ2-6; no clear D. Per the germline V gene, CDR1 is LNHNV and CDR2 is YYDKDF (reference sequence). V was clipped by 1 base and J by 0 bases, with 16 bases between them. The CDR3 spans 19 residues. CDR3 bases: TGTGCCACCAGCAGAGTTAGTCCTAATGAATACTCTGGGGCCAACGTCCTGACTTTC. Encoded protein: CATSRVSPNEYSGANVLTF.

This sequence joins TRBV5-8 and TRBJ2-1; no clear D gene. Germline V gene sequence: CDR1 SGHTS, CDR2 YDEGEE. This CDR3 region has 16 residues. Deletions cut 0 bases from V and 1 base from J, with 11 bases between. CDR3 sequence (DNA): TGTGCCAGCAGCTTGGGTTATAGCTCTTCCTACAATGAGCAGTTCTTC. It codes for CASSLGYSSSYNEQFF.